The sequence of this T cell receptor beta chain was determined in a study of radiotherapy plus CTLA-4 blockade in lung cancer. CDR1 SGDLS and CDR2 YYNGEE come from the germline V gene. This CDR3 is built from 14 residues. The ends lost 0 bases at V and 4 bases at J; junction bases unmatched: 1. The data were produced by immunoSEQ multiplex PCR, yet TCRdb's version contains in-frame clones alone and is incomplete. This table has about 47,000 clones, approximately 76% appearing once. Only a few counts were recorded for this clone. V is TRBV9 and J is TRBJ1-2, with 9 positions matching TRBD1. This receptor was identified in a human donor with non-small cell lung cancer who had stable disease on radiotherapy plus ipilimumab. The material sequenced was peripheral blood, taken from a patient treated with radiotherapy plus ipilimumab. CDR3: CASSVEDRGYGYTF. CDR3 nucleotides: TGTGCCAGCAGCGTAGAGGACAGGGGCTATGGCTACACCTTC.